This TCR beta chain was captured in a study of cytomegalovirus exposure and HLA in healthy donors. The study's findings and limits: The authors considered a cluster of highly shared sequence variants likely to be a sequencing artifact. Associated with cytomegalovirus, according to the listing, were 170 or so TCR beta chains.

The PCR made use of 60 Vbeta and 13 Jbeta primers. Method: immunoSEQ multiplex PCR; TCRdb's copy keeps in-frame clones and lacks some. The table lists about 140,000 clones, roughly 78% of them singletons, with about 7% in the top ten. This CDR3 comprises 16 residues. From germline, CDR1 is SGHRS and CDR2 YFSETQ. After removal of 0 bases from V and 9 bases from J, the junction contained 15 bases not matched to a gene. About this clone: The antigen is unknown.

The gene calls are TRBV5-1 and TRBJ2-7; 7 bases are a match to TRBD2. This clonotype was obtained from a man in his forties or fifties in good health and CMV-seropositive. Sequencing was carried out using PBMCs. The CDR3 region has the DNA TGCGCCAGCAGCTTGGCGGCTAGCGGCACAACCGGCGTGCAGTACTTC. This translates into CASSLAASGTTGVQYF.